The rows below give T cell receptor beta chains drawn from one sample of a study of monozygotic twins with inflammatory bowel disease. TCRdb re-called the 5' RACE reads and catalogs CDR3 proteins one per entry, DNA excluded. The listing contains some 160,000 distinct CDR3 sequences. The sample taken for sequencing was blood. The receptors derive from a human donor with ulcerative colitis or Crohn's disease, or a healthy co-twin of an affected twin (not recorded which). The CDR3 runs from the conserved cysteine through the conserved F or W. Each record gives: J gene, V gene, CDR3 protein.

J: TRBJ1-6; V: TRBV12-3/TRBV12-4; CDR3: CASRGGEIPLHF
J: TRBJ2-3; V: TRBV5-1; CDR3: CASSLDRPPQDTQYF
J: TRBJ2-2; V: TRBV30; CDR3: CAWRWVGAGELFF
J: TRBJ2-3; V: TRBV7-9; CDR3: CASSPHGDTQYF
J: TRBJ2-7; V: TRBV20-1; CDR3: CSAGPGPYEQYF
J: TRBJ2-7; V: TRBV28; CDR3: CASSSTGKGAYEQYF
J: TRBJ2-1; V: TRBV11-2; CDR3: CASSHFGGFTSSVYNEQFF
J: TRBJ2-7; V: TRBV5-1; CDR3: CASSLYPTAGYEQYF
J: TRBJ2-1; V: TRBV27; CDR3: CASSWETGLNEQFF
J: TRBJ1-3; V: TRBV30; CDR3: CAWSVGTYGGGNTIYF
J: TRBJ2-2; V: TRBV7-6; CDR3: CASSLRGTGNTGELFF
J: TRBJ2-2; V: TRBV9; CDR3: CASSPPWTPTGELFF
J: TRBJ1-2; V: TRBV20-1; CDR3: CSARQPYGYTF
J: TRBJ1-6; V: TRBV6-1; CDR3: CASSLGQGGSPLHF
J: TRBJ2-1; V: TRBV20-1; CDR3: CSARDRGSGRPNEQFF
J: TRBJ2-1; V: TRBV7-2; CDR3: CASSHGGGPSYNEQFF
J: TRBJ2-7; V: TRBV14; CDR3: CASSHGTGGSYEQYF
J: TRBJ2-1; V: TRBV5-1; CDR3: CASTKQPGSYNEQFF
J: TRBJ2-1; V: TRBV30; CDR3: CAWSGSGNEQFF
J: TRBJ1-3; V: TRBV9; CDR3: CASSPDSGNTIYF
J: TRBJ2-3; V: TRBV5-6; CDR3: CASSLHDTQYF
J: TRBJ1-5; V: TRBV20-1; CDR3: CSARRTGMNQPQHF
J: TRBJ2-3; V: TRBV20-1; CDR3: CSGTSGSSASTDTQYF
J: TRBJ1-3; V: TRBV25-1; CDR3: CASSEYRSSGNTIYF
J: TRBJ2-5; V: TRBV5-1; CDR3: CASSSEGRRETQYF
J: TRBJ1-1; V: TRBV20-1; CDR3: CSARRGPEAFF
J: TRBJ2-1; V: TRBV19; CDR3: CASSWTSGDNEQFF
J: TRBJ2-7; V: TRBV4-3; CDR3: CASSQEFSGGKYEQYF
J: TRBJ2-5; V: TRBV11-2; CDR3: CASSLRFTRDMTETQYF
J: TRBJ2-4; V: TRBV20-1; CDR3: CGLSDRAKNIQYF
J: TRBJ1-1; V: TRBV19; CDR3: CASSKNGNTEAFF
J: TRBJ2-1; V: TRBV4-1; CDR3: CASVAGGSNEQFF
J: TRBJ1-6; V: TRBV28; CDR3: CAVTGSSYNSPLHF
J: TRBJ2-7; V: TRBV5-1; CDR3: CGRLKSYEQYF
J: TRBJ2-1; V: TRBV19; CDR3: CASRGSGSVNEQFF
J: TRBJ1-1; V: TRBV11-2; CDR3: CASSRGGTEAFF
J: TRBJ2-1; V: TRBV27; CDR3: CASSVRDRLGNEQFF
J: TRBJ2-7; V: TRBV4-3; CDR3: CASSLSPAGTGNEQYF
J: TRBJ1-2; V: TRBV6-5; CDR3: CASSSGTGGVGPLSGYTF
J: TRBJ2-3; V: TRBV7-6; CDR3: CASSSTSESTDTQYF
J: TRBJ1-2; V: TRBV29-1; CDR3: CSVVGTGDYTF
J: TRBJ2-7; V: TRBV4-1; CDR3: CASSQEGQGGKQYF